This TCR beta chain came from a study of metastatic and nonmetastatic thyroid tumors. Study overall: Comparative analysis of repertoires was undertaken across blood and tumor or nodule tissue obtained from malignant and benign thyroid patients. Study-level findings and limits: Reportedly, malignant thyroid tumors had significantly higher TCR beta diversity than benign nodules, in blood and tumor.

All patients were treatment-naive before thyroid surgery. There are many counts of this clone. Its antigen is still unknown. In the original workflow: The distant-metastasis classifier for papillary thyroid cancer was built from CDR3 differences across clinicopathological groups. TCRdb reassembled clones from the PCR reads with MiXCR. V and J calls and clone size were set by TCRdb, not the authors. The data show 40,000 or so clones, with roughly 19% seen just once and around 16% held by the top ten. Germline assignment: CDR1 SGHDT and CDR2 YYEEEE. The CDR3 sequence is 14 residues long. V was cut by 0 bases and J by 8 bases, with 9 bases left in between.

The V gene is TRBV5-6, the J gene TRBJ1-6; no firm D call. Sequencing was performed on blood. This TCR came from a female donor with papillary thyroid cancer or a benign thyroid nodule (not recorded which). Some clones in this sample may be carry-over from other donors' samples. The CDR3 here is CASSLAMGHSPLHF. The CDR3 region has the DNA TGTGCCAGCAGCTTGGCCATGGGTCATTCACCCCTCCACTTT.